Reported below is one T cell receptor (beta chain). Its antigen remains unknown. This entry belongs to a study of a mutant IDH1 vaccine in newly diagnosed glioma. Across the whole study: Of the patients given treatment, approximately 62% were male and about 40% were female, and a mean age of about 40 years was recorded. Earlier treatment was radiotherapy, temozolomide, or both, with most getting both.

Specified time point: week 11, during vaccination. What each vaccine dose contained was 300 ug of mutant IDH1 20-mer peptide, accompanied by topical imiquimod. New WHO grade 3 or 4 astrocytomas that were IDH1-mutant and ATRX-lost had been found in donors. The CDR3 is 17 residues long. Germline V gene sequence: CDR1 SNHLY, CDR2 FYNNEI. V lost 6 bases to trimming and J lost 1 base; unmatched junction nucleotides: 12. Repertoires were generated with immunoSEQ multiplex PCR, while TCRdb's copy carries only in-frame clones and drops some. The repertoire holds about 52,000 clones, with around nine tenths as singletons.

The source was PBMCs, collected from a glioma patient whose treatment included an IDH1 peptide vaccine. This chain joins TRBV2 and TRBJ1-5; TRBD1 agrees at 7 bases. The receptor's source is a man aged 45-65 years with glioma. The CDR3 is CASSRPGKGASNQPQHF. For the CDR3, the DNA is TGTGCCAGCAGCCGACCGGGGAAGGGGGCAAGCAATCAGCCCCAGCATTTT.